This TCR beta chain stems from a study of blood T cell repertoires in COVID-19. As for the study in general: Whether acute or convalescent, the COVID-19 samples came from the United States, Italy and Spain.

The germline V gene has CDR1 MGHDK and CDR2 SYGVNS. The V and J ends lost 3 bases and 0 bases respectively, with 14 bases between them. The CDR3 consists of 16 residues. Produced via immunoSEQ multiplex PCR; TCRdb's table is partial and in-frame only. The repertoire holds around 300,000 clones, with approximately 90% as singletons. This sequence was found in a woman between 40 and 50 years old with acute or convalescent COVID-19. This chain joins TRBV25-1 and TRBJ1-1; D might be TRBD1 (6 bases). Sequencing input: peripheral blood. CDR3 in amino acids: CASSDQGSILNTEAFF. The CDR3 region has the DNA TGTGCCAGCAGTGATCAGGGGTCGATCCTGAACACTGAAGCTTTCTTT. The variable domain in full, with the rest retrieved from reference TRBV25-1 and TRBJ1-1, is EADIYQTPRYLVIGTGKKITLECSQTMGHDKMYWYQQDPGMELHLIHYSYGVNSTEKGDLSSESTVSRIRTEHFPLTLESARPSHTSQYLCASSDQGSILNTEAFFGQGTRLTVV.